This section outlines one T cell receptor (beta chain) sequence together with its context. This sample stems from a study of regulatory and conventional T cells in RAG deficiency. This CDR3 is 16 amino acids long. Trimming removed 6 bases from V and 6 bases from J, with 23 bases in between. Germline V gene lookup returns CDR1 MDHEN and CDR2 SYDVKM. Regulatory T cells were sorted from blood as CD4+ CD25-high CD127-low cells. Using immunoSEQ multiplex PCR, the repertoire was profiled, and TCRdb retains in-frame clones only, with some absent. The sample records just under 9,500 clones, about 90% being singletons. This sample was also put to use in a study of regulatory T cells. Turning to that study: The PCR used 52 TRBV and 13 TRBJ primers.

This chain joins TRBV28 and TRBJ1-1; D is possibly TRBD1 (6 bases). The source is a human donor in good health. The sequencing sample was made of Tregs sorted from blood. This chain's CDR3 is CASSELGRGGEAEAFF. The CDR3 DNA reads TGTGCCAGCAGCGAGCTCGGCAGGGGAGGGGAGGCTGAAGCTTTCTTT.